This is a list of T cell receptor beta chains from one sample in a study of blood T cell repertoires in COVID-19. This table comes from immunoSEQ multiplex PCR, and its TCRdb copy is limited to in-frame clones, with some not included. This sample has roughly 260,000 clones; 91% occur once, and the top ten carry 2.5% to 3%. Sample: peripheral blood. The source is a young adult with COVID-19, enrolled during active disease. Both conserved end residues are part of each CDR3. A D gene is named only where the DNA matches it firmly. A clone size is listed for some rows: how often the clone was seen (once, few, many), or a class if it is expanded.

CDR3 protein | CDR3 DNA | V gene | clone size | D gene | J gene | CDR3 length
CASSTGAAGYNEQFF | TGTGCTAGCAGCACGGGAGCAGCGGGCTACAATGAGCAGTTCTTC | TRBV7-7 | NA | NA | TRBJ2-1 | 15
CASTGTGEYYGYTF | TGTGCCAGCACCGGGACAGGGGAGTACTATGGCTACACCTTC | TRBV6-5 | NA | TRBD1 | TRBJ1-2 | 14
CASRVSAGGEQYF | TGTGCCAGCAGGGTCTCGGCGGGAGGTGAGCAGTACTTC | TRBV7-9 | NA | TRBD2 | TRBJ2-7 | 13
CASSYGATDYNEQFF | TGTGCCAGCAGTTACGGAGCGACTGACTACAATGAGCAGTTCTTC | TRBV6-2/TRBV6-3 | NA | NA | TRBJ2-1 | 15
CASSDRSSGNTIYF | TGTGCCAGCTCTGACAGGAGCTCTGGAAACACCATATATTTT | TRBV2 | NA | NA | TRBJ1-3 | 14
CASSLMRAETQYF | TGTGCCAGCAGTCTCATGAGAGCAGAGACCCAGTACTTC | TRBV6-5 | once | NA | TRBJ2-5 | 13
CASSLVAGRNEQFF | TGCGCCAGCAGCTTAGTAGCGGGAAGAAATGAGCAGTTCTTC | TRBV5-1 | NA | TRBD2 | TRBJ2-1 | 14
CASSSTSGSKQETQYF | TGTGCCAGCAGCTCCACTAGCGGGAGTAAGCAAGAGACCCAGTACTTC | TRBV7-9 | NA | TRBD2 | TRBJ2-5 | 16
CASSESLGRETQYF | TGTGCCAGCAGTGAATCTTTGGGGCGGGAGACCCAGTACTTC | TRBV6-1 | NA | NA | TRBJ2-5 | 14
CASSWTGGGTEAFF | TGTGCCAGCAGCTGGACAGGCGGCGGCACTGAAGCTTTCTTT | TRBV6-6 | NA | TRBD1 | TRBJ1-1 | 14
CAWTQGTFSYTF | TGTGCCTGGACGCAGGGGACATTTAGCTACACCTTC | TRBV30 | NA | NA | TRBJ1-2 | 12
CASTPKKNGDTRPGGETQYF | TGTGCCAGCACCCCCAAAAAAAACGGGGATACTCGACCCGGGGGAGAGACCCAGTACTTC | TRBV27 | NA | NA | TRBJ2-5 | 20
CASSWYIRGSSYNEQFF | TGTGCCAGCAGCTGGTACATCAGGGGAAGCTCCTACAATGAGCAGTTCTTC | TRBV5-6 | NA | NA | TRBJ2-1 | 17
CASSGGTYTEAFF | TGTGCCAGCTCGGGGGGGACCTACACTGAAGCTTTCTTT | TRBV12-3/TRBV12-4 | NA | NA | TRBJ1-1 | 13
CASSSPGTLYNEQFF | TGTGCCAGCAGCTCTCCCGGGACTCTCTACAATGAGCAGTTCTTC | TRBV7-9 | once | NA | TRBJ2-1 | 15
CASSMTGGGETQYF | TGTGCCAGCAGCATGACAGGGGGCGGAGAGACCCAGTACTTC | TRBV7-3 | NA | TRBD1 | TRBJ2-5 | 14
CASSLPGGPITGELFF | TGTGCCAGCAGCTTACCGGGGGGCCCTATCACCGGGGAGCTGTTTTTT | TRBV7-2 | NA | NA | TRBJ2-2 | 16
CATSEDRGEQFF | TGTGCCACCAGTGAAGACAGGGGCGAGCAGTTCTTC | TRBV24-1 | NA | TRBD1 | TRBJ2-1 | 12
CASSGTTGGFSPLHF | TGTGCCAGCAGTGGGACAACAGGGGGCTTTTCACCCCTCCACTTT | TRBV25-1 | NA | TRBD1 | TRBJ1-6 | 15
CATSRTFGSYGYTF | TGTGCCACCAGCAGGACATTTGGCAGCTATGGCTACACCTTC | TRBV15 | once | NA | TRBJ1-2 | 14
CASSLLASGMGELFF | TGTGCCAGCAGCTTACTGGCTAGCGGGATGGGGGAGCTGTTTTTT | TRBV11-2 | NA | TRBD2 | TRBJ2-2 | 15
CASSVVGGRDGYTF | TGTGCCAGCAGCGTAGTCGGGGGGAGGGATGGCTACACCTTC | TRBV9 | NA | NA | TRBJ1-2 | 14
CASSLRDRGRADTQYF | TGTGCCAGCAGTTTGCGGGACAGGGGCCGGGCAGATACGCAGTATTTT | TRBV6-5 | NA | TRBD1 | TRBJ2-3 | 16
CASSQVSGQGNYGYTF | TGCGCCAGCAGCCAAGTATCCGGACAGGGTAACTATGGCTACACCTTC | TRBV4-1 | NA | TRBD1 | TRBJ1-2 | 16
CASSTSGDYTF | TGTGCCAGTAGCACGTCAGGGGACTACACCTTC | TRBV9 | NA | NA | TRBJ1-2 | 11
CASSLASLAGYSTYNEQFF | TGTGCCAGCAGCTTAGCGAGTCTAGCGGGATATTCAACGTACAATGAGCAGTTCTTC | TRBV7-8 | once | TRBD2 | TRBJ2-1 | 19
CASSLGDIAWETRYF | TGTGCCAGCAGCTTAGGTGACATAGCATGGGAGACCCGGTACTTC | TRBV7-9 | NA | NA | TRBJ2-5 | 15
CASSQVGGDRVYTEAFF | TGTGCCAGCAGCCAAGTGGGGGGCGACAGGGTTTACACTGAAGCTTTCTTT | TRBV3-1/TRBV3-2 | NA | TRBD1 | TRBJ1-1 | 17
CASSQSRGLGNTEAFF | TGCGCCAGCAGTCAATCGAGGGGGCTCGGGAACACTGAAGCTTTCTTT | TRBV23-1 | NA | TRBD1 | TRBJ1-1 | 16
CASSQAGLENGELFF | TGTGCCAGCAGCCAAGCTGGACTGGAGAACGGGGAGCTGTTTTTT | TRBV4-2 | NA | NA | TRBJ2-2 | 15
CASSLVVLAASTDTQYF | TGCGCCAGCAGCTTGGTAGTCCTAGCGGCCAGCACAGATACGCAGTATTTT | TRBV5-1 | once | TRBD2 | TRBJ2-3 | 17
CASKGQGRQPQHF | TGTGCCAGCAAGGGACAGGGGCGGCAGCCCCAGCATTTT | TRBV2 | NA | TRBD1 | TRBJ1-5 | 13
CASSSRGTGSDTIYF | TGTGCCAGCAGCTCCCGGGGGACAGGGTCGGACACCATATATTTT | TRBV7-9 | NA | TRBD1 | TRBJ1-3 | 15
CASSQLRLAVSYEQYF | TGTGCCAGCAGTCAATTGAGACTAGCGGTATCCTACGAGCAGTACTTC | TRBV2 | once | TRBD2 | TRBJ2-7 | 16
CATSDTSGTPNTGELFF | TGTGCCACCAGTGATACCAGCGGAACGCCAAACACCGGGGAGCTGTTTTTT | TRBV24-1 | NA | NA | TRBJ2-2 | 17
CASSQGGSMNTEAFF | TGTGCCAGCAGTCAAGGGGGATCGATGAACACTGAAGCTTTCTTT | TRBV28 | NA | NA | TRBJ1-1 | 15
CASRSLRASDTQYF | TGTGCCAGCCGGAGTCTCAGGGCGTCAGATACGCAGTATTTT | TRBV13 | NA | NA | TRBJ2-3 | 14
CATSDRTTQETQYF | TGTGCCACCAGTGATCGGACTACGCAAGAGACCCAGTACTTC | TRBV24-1 | NA | NA | TRBJ2-5 | 14
CASSLQRTSGHEQFF | TGTGCCAGCAGCTTGCAGCGGACTAGCGGGCATGAGCAGTTCTTC | TRBV5-8 | NA | TRBD2 | TRBJ2-1 | 15
CASSGPLRNTEAFF | TGCGCCAGCAGCGGGCCCCTTCGGAACACTGAAGCTTTCTTT | TRBV4-1 | NA | NA | TRBJ1-1 | 14
CASSNRGDQETQYF | TGTGCCAGCAGCAATCGGGGTGACCAAGAGACCCAGTACTTC | TRBV5-4 | NA | NA | TRBJ2-5 | 14
CASSLPPTGGVTEAFF | TGTGCCAGCAGCCTCCCCCCGACAGGGGGGGTGACTGAAGCTTTCTTT | TRBV5-4 | NA | TRBD1 | TRBJ1-1 | 16
CASSLGANTEAFF | TGTGCCAGCAGCTTAGGGGCTAACACTGAAGCTTTCTTT | TRBV11-3 | NA | NA | TRBJ1-1 | 13
CATLLAGGKNEQFF | TGTGCCACCTTACTAGCGGGAGGGAAAAATGAGCAGTTCTTC | TRBV2 | NA | TRBD2 | TRBJ2-1 | 14
CASSHLDRESYTF | TGTGCCAGCAGTCATTTGGACAGGGAAAGTTACACCTTC | TRBV7-9 | few | TRBD1 | TRBJ1-2 | 13
CASSTYLNTEAFF | TGTGCCAGCAGCACTTATTTGAACACTGAAGCTTTCTTT | TRBV7-9 | NA | NA | TRBJ1-1 | 13
CAISLTGVTEAFF | TGTGCCATCAGTTTGACAGGGGTGACTGAAGCTTTCTTT | TRBV10-3 | NA | TRBD1 | TRBJ1-1 | 13
CASSDGGSGSEAFF | TGTGCCAGTAGCGATGGGGGCTCGGGATCTGAAGCTTTCTTT | TRBV19 | NA | NA | TRBJ1-1 | 14
CASSTTTGGVGYTF | TGTGCCAGCAGCACGACGACAGGGGGCGTTGGCTACACCTTC | TRBV5-6 | once | TRBD1 | TRBJ1-2 | 14
CASSASSGRPNNEQFF | TGTGCCAGCAGTGCCTCTAGCGGGAGGCCCAACAATGAGCAGTTCTTC | TRBV25-1 | NA | TRBD2 | TRBJ2-1 | 16
CASSLTPAGAETGELFF | TGCGCCAGCAGCTTGACGCCAGCGGGAGCTGAAACCGGGGAGCTGTTTTTT | TRBV5-1 | many | TRBD2 | TRBJ2-2 | 17
CASSYRGLAGGGTDTQYF | TGTGCCAGCAGCTACCGAGGACTAGCGGGAGGTGGCACAGATACGCAGTATTTT | TRBV13 | NA | TRBD2 | TRBJ2-3 | 18